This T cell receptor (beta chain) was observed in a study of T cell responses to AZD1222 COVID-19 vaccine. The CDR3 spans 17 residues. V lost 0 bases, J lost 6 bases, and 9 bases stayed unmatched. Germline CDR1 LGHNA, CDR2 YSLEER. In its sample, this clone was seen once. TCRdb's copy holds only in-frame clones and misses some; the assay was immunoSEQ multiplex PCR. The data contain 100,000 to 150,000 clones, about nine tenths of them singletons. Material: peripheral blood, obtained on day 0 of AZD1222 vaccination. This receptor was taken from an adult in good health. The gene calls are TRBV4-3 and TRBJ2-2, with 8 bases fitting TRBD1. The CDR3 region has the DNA TGCGCCAGCAGCCAAGAGTCTCAGGGGGCAAGGGCCGGGGAGCTGTTTTTT. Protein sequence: CASSQESQGARAGELFF.